A single sample is the source of the 10 T cell receptor beta chains below, sequenced in a study of post-analysis software for immune sequencing data (dated by TCRdb to about 2015). What the work shows at the level of the full study, not this receptor alone: Several TRBV segments, including TRBV5-6, TRBV5-1 and TRBV20-1, were significantly more frequent in patients than controls.

Their target antigens are unknown. The library was produced with PCR. Instrument on record: Illumina HiSeq 2500. To reduce PCR and sequencing biases, unique molecular identifiers were built into the TCR beta cDNA libraries. Using fastp trimming at Q25 and MiXCR clonotype assembly, TCRdb reanalyzed the public sequencing data and kept in-frame beta chains. Here each entry gathers all rows of one CDR3 protein and keeps the most common genes and DNA. Within this sample are hundreds of thousands of distinct CDR3 sequences, with about 32% of them counted one time only. Around 0.55% of the sample comes from the top ten. The specimen was blood. The receptors come from a girl aged 5 to 17 with multiple sclerosis.

This clonotype has at least ten counts. The chain employs TRBV11-2 and TRBJ2-5; D is undetermined. Deletions cut 5 bases from V and 11 bases from J, with 9 bases between. Germline V lookup: CDR1 SGHAT, CDR2 FQNNGV. This CDR3 contains 10 residues. The CDR3 DNA is TGTGCCAGCAGCATACGAGAGCAGTACTTC. This gives the protein CASSIREQYF.

V is TRBV9 and J is TRBJ1-2, with a possible D match to TRBD1 (5 bases). The ends were cut back, 0 bases at V and 6 bases at J, with 12 bases in the middle. The length of the CDR3 is 14 residues. Germline V gene lookup returns CDR1 SGDLS and CDR2 YYNGEE. DNA of the CDR3: TGTGCCAGCAGCGTAGTTTGGGGGGTTGATGGCTACACCTTC. The encoded protein is CASSVVWGVDGYTF.

This clonotype was observed once. The chain carries TRBV7-2 and TRBJ2-5; perhaps TRBD2 as D (6 bases). The CDR3 is 15 amino acids. Trimming removed 2 bases at V and 5 bases at J, with 15 bases between. The germline V gene has CDR1 SGHTA and CDR2 FQGNSA. The CDR3 DNA is TGTGCCAGCAGCTTAAATCCGACTAGTACGGAGACCCAGTACTTC. Encoded protein: CASSLNPTSTETQYF.

The rearrangement links TRBV9 to TRBJ1-1; no definite D call. This CDR3 is built from 15 residues. From germline, CDR1 is SGDLS and CDR2 YYNGEE. Trimming pared 0 bases from V and 1 base from J, leaving 10 bases between. The CDR3 sequence is CASSVEVGRNTEAFF. CDR3 nucleotides: TGTGCCAGCAGCGTAGAAGTAGGGCGGAACACTGAAGCTTTCTTT. Variable domain in full (rest from reference TRBV9 and TRBJ1-1): DSGVTQTPKHLITATGQRVTLRCSPRSGDLSVYWYQQSLDQGLQFLIQYYNGEERAKGNILERFSAQQFPDLHSELNLSSLELGDSALYFCASSVEVGRNTEAFFGQGTRLTVV.

In its sample, this clonotype was seen a few times. This chain connects TRBV28 to TRBJ2-7; D remains unclear. The CDR3 runs to 13 residues. V was shortened by 8 bases and J by 4 bases, with 15 bases between the two germline ends. The germline V gene has CDR1 MDHEN and CDR2 SYDVKM. CDR3 loop: CASRPRTPYEQYF. CDR3 nucleotides: TGTGCCAGCCGCCCCCGGACCCCATACGAGCAGTACTTC.

This clonotype was counted only a few times. V is TRBV20-1 and J is TRBJ1-4; a possible D gene is TRBD1 (5 bases). Trimming shortened V by 3 bases and J by 4 bases, and 15 bases separated the two germline ends. The CDR3 is made up of 15 amino acids. The germline CDR1 and CDR2 sequences are DFQATT and SNEGSKA (reference sequence). The DNA for the CDR3 is TGCAGTGCTAGTAATCTCCTAGGGGTTAATGAAAAACTGTTTTTT. This gives the protein CSASNLLGVNEKLFF.

The V and J genes are TRBV20-1 and TRBJ2-1, with D possibly matching TRBD1 (6 bases). There are 14 residues in the CDR3. Germline CDR1 is DFQATT and CDR2 is SNEGSKA (reference sequence). The ends were cut back, 5 bases at V and 3 bases at J, with 14 bases in the middle. CDR3 loop: CSAETGHSYNEQFF. The CDR3 nucleotides are TGCAGTGCTGAAACGGGACACAGCTACAATGAGCAGTTCTTC.

This clonotype was detected a few times. This sequence joins TRBV6-2 or TRBV6-3 and TRBJ2-7; D might be TRBD1 or TRBD2, each matching 5 bases. The CDR3 is 13 amino acids. Trimming took 8 bases from V and 6 from J, leaving 17 bases between them. In germline, CDR1 is MNHEY, CDR2 SVGEGT. In DNA, the CDR3 is TGTGCCAGCGTCCGGGACCGCGGAAGCGAGCAGTACTTC. It is translated as CASVRDRGSEQYF.

This clonotype has a handful of counts. This sequence joins TRBV20-1 and TRBJ2-5, with a tentative D call TRBD2 (5 bases). This CDR3 has 11 residues. The germline gives CDR1 DFQATT, CDR2 SNEGSKA (reference sequence). V lost 6 bases and J lost 5, with 10 bases in between. CDR3 DNA: TGCAGTGCCCCACGGAGGGAGACCCAGTACTTC. It codes for CSAPRRETQYF.

The V and J genes are TRBV5-1 and TRBJ2-1; possibly TRBD1 or TRBD2 for D (5 bases each). Per the germline V gene, CDR1 is SGHRS and CDR2 is YFSETQ. The CDR3 contains 14 residues. Trimming cost V 3 bases and J 7 bases, with 14 bases left between them. The CDR3 nucleotides are TGCGCCAGCAGCTGGAAGGGACCATTGAATGAGCAGTTCTTC. It yields the protein CASSWKGPLNEQFF.